This T cell receptor beta chain appears in the sequencing data of a study of cytomegalovirus exposure and HLA in healthy donors. This PCR relied on a set of 60 Vbeta primers and 13 Jbeta primers. TCRdb's copy holds only in-frame clones and misses some; the assay was immunoSEQ multiplex PCR. The sample consists of some 120,000 clones, roughly 74% of them appearing once. This clone was counted once. Losses at the gene ends were 3 bases for V and 4 bases for J; bases not matched to a gene: 5. The CDR3 loop spans 14 amino acids. Germline V gene sequence: CDR1 SGHRS, CDR2 YFSETQ. The rearrangement links TRBV5-1 to TRBJ2-3; 7 nucleotides agree with TRBD1. This TCR derives from a man aged 40-50 years in good health and CMV-seronegative. The material sequenced was PBMCs. The CDR3 reads CASSSRQGSDTQYF. The DNA for the CDR3 is TGCGCCAGCAGCTCGCGACAGGGTTCAGATACGCAGTATTTT.